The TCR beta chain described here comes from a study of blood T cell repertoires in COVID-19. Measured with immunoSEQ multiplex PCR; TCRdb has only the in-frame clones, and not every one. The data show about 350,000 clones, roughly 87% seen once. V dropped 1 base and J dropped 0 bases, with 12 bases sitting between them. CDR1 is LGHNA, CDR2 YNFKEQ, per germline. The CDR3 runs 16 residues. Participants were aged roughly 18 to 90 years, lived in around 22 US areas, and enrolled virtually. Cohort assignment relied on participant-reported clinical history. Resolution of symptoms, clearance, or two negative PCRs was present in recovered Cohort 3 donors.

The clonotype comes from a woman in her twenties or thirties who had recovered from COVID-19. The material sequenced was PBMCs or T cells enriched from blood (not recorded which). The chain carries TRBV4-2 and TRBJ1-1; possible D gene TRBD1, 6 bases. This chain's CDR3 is CASSQGARGLNTEAFF. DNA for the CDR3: TGTGCCAGCAGCCAAGGAGCCAGGGGTCTGAACACTGAAGCTTTCTTT.